This T cell receptor beta chain originates from a study of cytomegalovirus exposure and HLA in healthy donors. General study findings and limits: Highest at DRB1 and lowest at HLA-C, TCR association rates differed among HLA loci in a later analysis. In a later analysis, most CMV-associated TCR beta chains appeared HLA-restricted. Later analysis associated a missense DCLRE1C variant with TCR beta V- and J-gene trimming.

The germline V and J ends were trimmed by 3 bases and 3 bases, with 10 bases remaining between them. CDR1 LNHNV and CDR2 YYDKDF come from the germline V gene (reference sequence). The CDR3 consists of 14 residues. PCR employed 60 Vbeta and 13 Jbeta primers. TCRdb's copy holds only in-frame clones and misses some; the assay was immunoSEQ multiplex PCR. The repertoire holds about 78,000 clones, with less than 85% as singletons. In regard to this clone: What it recognizes is unknown.

The TCR comes from a woman aged 50 to 60 in good health and CMV-seronegative. What was sequenced was PBMCs. V usage is TRBV15 and J usage is TRBJ2-3; D uncertain. The CDR3 reads CATSSSPATDTQYF. The CDR3 region has the DNA TGTGCCACCAGCAGTTCCCCAGCGACAGATACGCAGTATTTT.